This entry is about one T cell receptor beta chain. This record belongs to a study of cytomegalovirus exposure and HLA in healthy donors. Germline V gene lookup returns CDR1 SGHNT and CDR2 YYREEE (reference sequence). This CDR3 comprises 13 residues. V shed 4 bases and J shed 6 bases, with 10 bases lying between them. Both 60 Vbeta primers and 13 Jbeta primers went into the PCR. Sequencing used immunoSEQ multiplex PCR; TCRdb keeps in-frame clones, though not all of them. Of 150,000 to 200,000 clones listed, nearly 80% are singletons. This clonotype was sampled from a woman aged 25-40 years in good health and CMV-seropositive. The genes are TRBV5-4 and TRBJ2-2; no firm D call. What was sequenced was PBMCs. This CDR3 reads CASSTDNSGELFF. The CDR3 DNA sequence: TGTGCCAGCAGCACCGATAACTCCGGGGAGCTGTTTTTT.